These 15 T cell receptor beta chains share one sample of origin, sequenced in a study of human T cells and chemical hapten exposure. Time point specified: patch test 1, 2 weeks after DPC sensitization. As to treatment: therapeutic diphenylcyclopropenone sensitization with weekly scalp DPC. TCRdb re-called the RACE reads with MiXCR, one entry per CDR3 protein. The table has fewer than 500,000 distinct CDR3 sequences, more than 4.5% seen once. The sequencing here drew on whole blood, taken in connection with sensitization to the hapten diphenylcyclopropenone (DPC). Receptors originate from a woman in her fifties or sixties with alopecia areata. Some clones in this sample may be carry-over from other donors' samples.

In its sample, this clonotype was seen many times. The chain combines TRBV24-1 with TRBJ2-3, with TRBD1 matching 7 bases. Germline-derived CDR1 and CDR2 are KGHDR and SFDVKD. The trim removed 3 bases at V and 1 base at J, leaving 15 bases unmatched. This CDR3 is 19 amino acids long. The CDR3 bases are TGTGCCACCAGTGATCACTCCTACCGACAGGGCACGCGCACAGATACGCAGTATTTT. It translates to CATSDHSYRQGTRTDTQYF.

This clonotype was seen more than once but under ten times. CDR3 nucleotides: TGTGCCAGCAGCTTAGCCCGAACCGACAACGAGCAGTACTTC. This encodes CASSLARTDNEQYF. V usage is TRBV7-2 and J usage is TRBJ2-7; D is uncertain. Germline CDR1 SGHTA, CDR2 FQGNSA. The length of the CDR3 is 14 residues. V was pared by 0 bases and J by 5 bases, with 11 bases between.

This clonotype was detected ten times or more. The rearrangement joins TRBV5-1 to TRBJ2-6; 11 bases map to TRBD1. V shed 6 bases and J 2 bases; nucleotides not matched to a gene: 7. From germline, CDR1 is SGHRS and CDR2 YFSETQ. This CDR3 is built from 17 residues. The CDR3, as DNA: TGCGCCAGCACCGTAGGACAGGGGGCGGCTGGGGCCAACGTCCTGACTTTC. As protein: CASTVGQGAAGANVLTF.

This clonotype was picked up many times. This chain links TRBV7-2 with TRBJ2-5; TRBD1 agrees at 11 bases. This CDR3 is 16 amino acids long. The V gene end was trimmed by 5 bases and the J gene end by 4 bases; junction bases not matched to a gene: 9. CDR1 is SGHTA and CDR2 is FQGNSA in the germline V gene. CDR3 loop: CASSPEMDRGRETQYF. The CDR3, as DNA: TGTGCCAGCAGCCCCGAGATGGACAGGGGGCGAGAGACCCAGTACTTC.

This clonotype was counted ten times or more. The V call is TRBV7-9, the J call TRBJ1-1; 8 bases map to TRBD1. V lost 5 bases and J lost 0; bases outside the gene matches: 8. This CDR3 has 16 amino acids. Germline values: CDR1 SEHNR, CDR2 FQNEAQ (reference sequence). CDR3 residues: CASSHGQGVLNTEAFF. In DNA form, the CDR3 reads TGTGCCAGCAGCCACGGACAGGGAGTACTGAACACTGAAGCTTTCTTT.

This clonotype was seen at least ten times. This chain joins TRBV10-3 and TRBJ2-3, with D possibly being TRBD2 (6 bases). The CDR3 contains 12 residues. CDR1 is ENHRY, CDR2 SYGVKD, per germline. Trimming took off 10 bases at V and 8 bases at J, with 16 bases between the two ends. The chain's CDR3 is CATGGDRGTQYF. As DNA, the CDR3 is TGTGCCACCGGAGGGGATAGGGGTACGCAGTATTTT.

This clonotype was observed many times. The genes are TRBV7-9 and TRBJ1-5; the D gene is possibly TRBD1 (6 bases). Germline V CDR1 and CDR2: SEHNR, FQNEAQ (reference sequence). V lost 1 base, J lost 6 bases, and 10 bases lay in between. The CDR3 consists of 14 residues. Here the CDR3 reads CASSLEGGSQPQHF. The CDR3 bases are TGTGCCAGCAGCTTAGAAGGGGGGAGTCAGCCCCAGCATTTT. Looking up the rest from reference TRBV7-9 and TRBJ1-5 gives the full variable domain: DTGVSQNPRHKITKRGQNVTFRCDPISEHNRLYWYRQTLGQGPEFLTYFQNEAQLEKSRLLSDRFSAERPKGSFSTLEIQRTEQGDSAMYLCASSLEGGSQPQHFGDGTRLSIL.

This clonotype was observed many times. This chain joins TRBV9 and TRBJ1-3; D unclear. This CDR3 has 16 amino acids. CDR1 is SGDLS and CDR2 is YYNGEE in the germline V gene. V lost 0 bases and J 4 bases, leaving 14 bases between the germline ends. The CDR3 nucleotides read TGTGCCAGCAGCGTAGATGTCAGAGCAGAAGGAAACACCATATATTTT. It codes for CASSVDVRAEGNTIYF. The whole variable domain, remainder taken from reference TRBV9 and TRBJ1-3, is DSGVTQTPKHLITATGQRVTLRCSPRSGDLSVYWYQQSLDQGLQFLIQYYNGEERAKGNILERFSAQQFPDLHSELNLSSLELGDSALYFCASSVDVRAEGNTIYFGEGSWLTVV.

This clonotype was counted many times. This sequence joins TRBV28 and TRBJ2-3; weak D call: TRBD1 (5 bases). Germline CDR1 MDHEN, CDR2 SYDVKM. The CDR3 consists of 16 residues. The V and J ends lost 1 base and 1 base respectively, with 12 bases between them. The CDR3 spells CASSLFRAWGTDTQYF. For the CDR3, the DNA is TGTGCCAGCAGTTTATTCAGGGCCTGGGGCACAGATACGCAGTATTTT.

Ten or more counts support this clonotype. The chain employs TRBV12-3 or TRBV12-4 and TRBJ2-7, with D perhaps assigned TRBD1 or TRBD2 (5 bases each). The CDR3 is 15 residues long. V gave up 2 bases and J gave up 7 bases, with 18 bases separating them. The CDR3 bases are TGTGCCAGCAGTTTAAGCGGAGGCAGGGTGCGGGAGCAGTACTTC. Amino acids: CASSLSGGRVREQYF.

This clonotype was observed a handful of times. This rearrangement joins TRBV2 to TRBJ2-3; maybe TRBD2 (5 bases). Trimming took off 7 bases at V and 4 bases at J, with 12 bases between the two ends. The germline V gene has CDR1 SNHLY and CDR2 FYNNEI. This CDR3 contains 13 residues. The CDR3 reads CASTGVVADTQYF. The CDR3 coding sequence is TGTGCCAGCACCGGGGTAGTCGCAGATACGCAGTATTTT.

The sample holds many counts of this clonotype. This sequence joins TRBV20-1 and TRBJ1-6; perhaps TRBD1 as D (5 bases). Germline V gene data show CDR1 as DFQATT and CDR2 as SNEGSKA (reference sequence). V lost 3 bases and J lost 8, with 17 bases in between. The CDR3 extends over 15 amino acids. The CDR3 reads CSASHPQDTDSPLHF. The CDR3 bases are TGCAGTGCTAGTCACCCCCAGGACACGGATTCACCCCTCCACTTT.

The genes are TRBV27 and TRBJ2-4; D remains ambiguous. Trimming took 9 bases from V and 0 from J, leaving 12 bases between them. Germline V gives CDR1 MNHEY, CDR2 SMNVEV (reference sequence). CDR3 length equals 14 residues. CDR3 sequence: CASAPVLAKNIQYF. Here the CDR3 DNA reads TGTGCCAGTGCCCCCGTCCTAGCCAAAAACATTCAGTACTTC.

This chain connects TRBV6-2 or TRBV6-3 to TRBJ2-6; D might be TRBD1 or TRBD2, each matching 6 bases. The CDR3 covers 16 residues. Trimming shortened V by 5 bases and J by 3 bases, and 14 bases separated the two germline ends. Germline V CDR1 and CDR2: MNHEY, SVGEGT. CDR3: CASSPTGRYGANVLTF. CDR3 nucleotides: TGTGCCAGCAGTCCCACAGGGAGGTATGGGGCCAACGTCCTGACTTTC.

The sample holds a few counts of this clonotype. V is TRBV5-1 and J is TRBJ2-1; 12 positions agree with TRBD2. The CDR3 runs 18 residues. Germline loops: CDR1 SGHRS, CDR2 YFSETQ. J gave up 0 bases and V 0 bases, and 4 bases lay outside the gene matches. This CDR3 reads CASSLEGLAGSSYNEQFF. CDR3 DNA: TGCGCCAGCAGCTTGGAAGGACTAGCGGGGTCCTCCTACAATGAGCAGTTCTTC.